The 23 T cell receptor beta chains listed next were all sequenced from one sample in a study of monozygotic twins with inflammatory bowel disease (dated by TCRdb to the late 2010s). Libraries were made using 5' RACE. Instrument used: Illumina HiSeq 2500. TCRdb reprocessed the reads, reporting each CDR3 protein sequence once and no DNA. This specimen's table enumerates more than 300,000 distinct CDR3 sequences. The top ten hold over 5.5% of the sample. Sequenced material: blood. Source of these receptors: a human donor with ulcerative colitis or Crohn's disease, or a healthy co-twin of an affected twin (not recorded which).

The chain employs TRBV27 and TRBJ2-6. Germline CDR1 reads MNHEY; CDR2 reads SMNVEV (reference sequence). The CDR3 totals 16 residues. The CDR3 reads CASSLSRGSGANVLTF.

This rearrangement joins TRBV7-9 to TRBJ1-4; TCRdb's assignment of TRBD1 cannot be checked, as there is no DNA. This CDR3 has 16 residues. Per germline, CDR1 SEHNR and CDR2 FQNEAQ (reference sequence). CDR3 region: CASSPWGTGINEKLFF.

This chain uses TRBV7-2 with TRBJ2-1. This CDR3 has 15 amino acids. Per germline, CDR1 SGHTA and CDR2 FQGNSA. CDR3: CASSFLSGAPNEQFF. Filled out from reference TRBV7-2 and TRBJ2-1, the complete variable domain reads GAGVSQSPSNKVTEKGKDVELRCDPISGHTALYWYRQSLGQGLEFLIYFQGNSAPDKSGLPSDRFSAERTGGSVSTLTIQRTQQEDSAVYLCASSFLSGAPNEQFFGPGTRLTVL.

This chain connects TRBV5-8 to TRBJ2-2. There are 16 residues in the CDR3. Germline V CDR1 and CDR2: SGHTS, YDEGEE. CDR3 in amino acids: CASSLVRGFFTGELFF.

This CDR3 reads CASSRDKSYEQYF. The V gene is TRBV18, the J gene TRBJ2-7; the D call from TCRdb, TRBD1, cannot be confirmed without DNA. The CDR3 covers 13 residues. The germline V gene encodes CDR1 KGHSH and CDR2 LQKENI.

This rearrangement joins TRBV10-3 to TRBJ2-2. Germline V gene lookup returns CDR1 ENHRY and CDR2 SYGVKD. The CDR3 length is 13 residues. The chain's CDR3 is CAIRGANTGELFF.

The V call is TRBV7-2, the J call TRBJ1-2. The CDR3 covers 15 residues. CDR1 and CDR2 from the germline V gene are SGHTA and FQGNSA. This CDR3 is CASSLVYTPNYGYTF.

The chain joins TRBV6-5 to TRBJ1-1. Germline V lookup: CDR1 MNHEY, CDR2 SVGAGI. The length of the CDR3 is 14 residues. CDR3: CASSYSQSGTEAFF.

The J gene is TRBJ1-3, the V gene TRBV11-1. Germline V gene lookup returns CDR1 SGHAT and CDR2 FQDESV (reference sequence). CDR3 size: 19 residues. CDR3 protein: CASSPLKVAAQGSGNTIYF.

The CDR3 loop is CASIFSGLRYEQYF. The genes are TRBV27 and TRBJ2-7; TCRdb indicates TRBD2, and absent DNA this call remains unverified. This CDR3 comprises 14 residues. Germline V CDR1 and CDR2: MNHEY, SMNVEV (reference sequence).

This sequence joins TRBV9 and TRBJ1-6; TCRdb lists TRBD1, though no DNA is available to test this call. The germline V gene has CDR1 SGDLS and CDR2 YYNGEE. CDR3 size: 14 residues. The CDR3 loop is CASGRQGDNSPLHF.

The chain employs TRBV10-3 and TRBJ2-2. Germline CDR1 reads ENHRY; CDR2 reads SYGVKD. This CDR3 comprises 18 residues. This CDR3 reads CAISEGWLQSSDTGELFF.

The J gene is TRBJ2-6, the V gene TRBV5-6; TCRdb proposes TRBD1, but this gene call is untestable without DNA. From germline, CDR1 is SGHDT and CDR2 YYEEEE. CDR3 length equals 15 residues. The CDR3 region is CASSPRQGRANVLTF.

The chain recombines TRBV5-1 with TRBJ2-1; the TCRdb D gene call, TRBD2, has no DNA to confirm it. Germline CDR1 SGHRS, CDR2 YFSETQ. The CDR3 spans 13 residues. This CDR3 reads CASGGLAVHEQFF.

The V call is TRBV28, the J call TRBJ2-7; TCRdb's D call, TRBD1, is unchecked because there is no DNA. CDR1 and CDR2 (germline): MDHEN, SYDVKM. CDR3 length: 17 residues. The CDR3 sequence is CASSLLRGQGFFREQYF.

The CDR3 region is CSARPGLATGELFF. The chain carries TRBV20-1 and TRBJ2-2; there is no DNA to check the TCRdb D call of TRBD2. The V gene's germline CDR1 is DFQATT and CDR2 SNEGSKA (reference sequence). The CDR3 is made up of 14 amino acids.

The chain employs TRBV24-1 and TRBJ2-5; as DNA is missing, the TRBD1 call by TCRdb cannot be tested. Germline V gene data show CDR1 as KGHDR and CDR2 as SFDVKD. The CDR3 has 15 amino acids. CDR3 region: CATSDRTGRQETQYF.

The J gene is TRBJ2-7, the V gene TRBV19; TCRdb's assignment of TRBD1 cannot be checked, as there is no DNA. CDR3 length equals 14 residues. The germline V gene has CDR1 LNHDA and CDR2 SQIVND (reference sequence). Here the CDR3 reads CASSTDRGQGEQYF.

The chain couples TRBV20-1 to TRBJ2-2; the TCRdb call, TRBD2, lacks DNA for checking. CDR1 DFQATT and CDR2 SNEGSKA come from the germline V gene (reference sequence). This CDR3 contains 14 residues. CDR3 amino acids: CSANLAGGTGELFF.

The chain carries TRBV20-1 and TRBJ2-4; with no DNA, the TCRdb D assignment of TRBD1 cannot be verified. Germline CDR1 is DFQATT and CDR2 is SNEGSKA (reference sequence). The CDR3 spans 13 residues. The CDR3 is CSGGGKDKNIQYF.

V gene TRBV10-3 combines with J gene TRBJ2-1; TCRdb lists TRBD1, though no DNA is available to test this call. Germline-derived CDR1 and CDR2 are ENHRY and SYGVKD. The CDR3 totals 13 residues. The CDR3 reads CAISDRVSNEQFF.

J is TRBJ2-1 and V is TRBV7-2; TCRdb reports TRBD2, a call that lacks DNA to check it against. This CDR3 comprises 15 residues. Germline CDR1 SGHTA, CDR2 FQGNSA. The CDR3 reads CASSSVAGVINEQFF.

The chain recombines TRBV7-3 with TRBJ2-3; TCRdb indicates TRBD1, and absent DNA this call remains unverified. Germline CDR1 is SGHTA and CDR2 is FQGTGA. CDR3 length equals 16 residues. The CDR3 sequence: CASSLNPGASTDTQYF. Full variable domain (outside the CDR3, taken from reference TRBV7-3 and TRBJ2-3): GAGVSQTPSNKVTEKGKYVELRCDPISGHTALYWYRQSLGQGPEFLIYFQGTGAADDSGLPNDRFFAVRPEGSVSTLKIQRTERGDSAVYLCASSLNPGASTDTQYFGPGTRLTVL.